The 19 T cell receptor beta chains in this list originate from one sample, sequenced in a study of blood T cell repertoires in COVID-19. Produced via immunoSEQ multiplex PCR; TCRdb's table is partial and in-frame only. Among approximately 200,000 clones listed, around 88% were seen once. The source material was peripheral blood. These receptors came from a woman between 25 and 40 years old with acute or convalescent COVID-19.

This chain uses TRBV12-3 or TRBV12-4 with TRBJ2-1, with 11 bases matching TRBD2. V dropped 5 bases and J dropped 15; count of bases not matched to a gene: 6. The CDR3 contains 12 residues. The CDR3 here is CASSPRLAGMFF. CDR3 DNA: TGTGCCAGCAGTCCCAGACTAGCGGGAATGTTCTTC.

The CDR3 DNA is TGTGCCAGCAGTTTAATAGGAGCTCCGGGGGAAAAACTGTTTTTT. It encodes CASSLIGAPGEKLFF. The rearrangement uses TRBV27 and TRBJ1-4; D is ambiguous. From germline, CDR1 is MNHEY and CDR2 SMNVEV (reference sequence). With 2 bases removed from V and 8 bases from J, the gap between germline ends came to 15 bases. The CDR3 consists of 15 residues.

The chain links TRBV9 to TRBJ2-3; 12 bases line up with TRBD2. This CDR3 comprises 15 residues. V lost 7 bases, J lost 6 bases, and 9 bases stayed unmatched. Germline CDR1 and CDR2: SGDLS and YYNGEE. CDR3 in amino acids: CASQTSGRKADTQYF. The CDR3 DNA is TGTGCCAGCCAGACTAGCGGGAGAAAAGCGGATACGCAGTATTTT.

V is TRBV28 and J is TRBJ1-4; 9 bases are shared with TRBD1. Germline CDR1 and CDR2: MDHEN and SYDVKM. J was trimmed by 8 bases and V by 7 bases; bases with no gene match: 8. This CDR3 spans 14 amino acids. The CDR3 region has the DNA TGTGCCAGCACCACCGGGACAGGGCCAGAAAAACTGTTTTTT. Its protein product is CASTTGTGPEKLFF.

The rearrangement links TRBV15 to TRBJ1-4; no clear D gene. V shed 1 base and J shed 3 bases, with 9 bases lying between them. The CDR3 spans 15 residues. CDR1 is LNHNV and CDR2 is YYDKDF in the germline V gene (reference sequence). The CDR3 DNA reads as TGTGCCACCAGCAGAGCGGGAAGGGCTAATGAAAAACTGTTTTTT. This translates into CATSRAGRANEKLFF.

Regarding this clone: Other DNA sequences in this specimen translate into the identical CDR3. The CDR3 sequence is CASSPRQGSYNEQFF. The DNA of the CDR3 is TGCGCCAGCAGCCCAAGGCAGGGCTCCTACAATGAGCAGTTCTTC. The rearrangement links TRBV5-1 to TRBJ2-1; maybe TRBD1 (5 bases). The germline CDR1 and CDR2 sequences are SGHRS and YFSETQ. There are 15 residues in the CDR3. Trimming removed 4 bases from V and 0 bases from J, with 11 bases in between.

The V call is TRBV6-5, the J call TRBJ2-7, with a tentative D call TRBD2 (6 bases). The ends were cut back, 7 bases at V and 1 base at J, with 17 bases in the middle. This CDR3 is 15 amino acids long. From germline, CDR1 is MNHEY and CDR2 SVGAGI. This CDR3 is CASNPGDSYSYEQYF. DNA for the CDR3: TGTGCCAGCAACCCCGGGGACTCCTATTCCTACGAGCAGTACTTC.

V and J are TRBV27 and TRBJ2-5, with a tentative D call TRBD2 (5 bases). The CDR3 sequence is 14 residues long. Germline CDR1 is MNHEY and CDR2 is SMNVEV (reference sequence). V was shortened by 3 bases and J by 4 bases, with 12 bases between the two germline ends. Written as DNA, the CDR3 is TGTGCCAGCAGTTTTCGGGGTGACGGAGAGACCCAGTACTTC. As protein: CASSFRGDGETQYF.

This clone appeared a single time. CDR3 sequence (DNA): TGTGCCAGCAGTGACGGGTTAAGGGGCGGCTACACCTTC. Translating gives CASSDGLRGGYTF. This chain connects TRBV2 to TRBJ1-2; D is perhaps TRBD1 (5 bases). There are 13 residues in the CDR3. Between the trimmed V and J ends, which lost 3 bases and 8 bases, there was a span of 13 bases. Germline V gives CDR1 SNHLY, CDR2 FYNNEI.

V gene TRBV28 combines with J gene TRBJ2-3, with TRBD2 identical over 10 bases. The CDR3 has 19 amino acids. The ends lost 2 bases at V and 3 bases at J; junction bases unmatched: 14. Germline V lookup: CDR1 MDHEN, CDR2 SYDVKM. The CDR3 spells CASSLGSGTKREGTDTQYF. The DNA for the CDR3 is TGTGCCAGCAGTTTAGGGTCGGGGACTAAGCGGGAGGGGACAGATACGCAGTATTTT. Drawing the rest from reference TRBV28 and TRBJ2-3, the complete variable domain is DVKVTQSSRYLVKRTGEKVFLECVQDMDHENMFWYRQDPGLGLRLIYFSYDVKMKEKGDIPEGYSVSREKKERFSLILESASTNQTSMYLCASSLGSGTKREGTDTQYFGPGTRLTVL.

This chain links TRBV29-1 with TRBJ2-7; no firm D call. The CDR3 is 15 amino acids. Deletions cut 0 bases from V and 1 base from J, with 13 bases between. Looked up from germline, CDR1 is SQVTM and CDR2 is ANQGSEA. In DNA, the CDR3 is TGCAGCGTTGAAGAAAGTCGGAGCTTGTCCTACGAGCAGTACTTC. Encoded protein: CSVEESRSLSYEQYF.

The J gene is TRBJ2-7, the V gene TRBV4-1; 9 bases map to TRBD1. Unmatched junction bases numbered 10, after V lost 1 base and J lost 0 bases. CDR1 MGHRA and CDR2 YSYEKL come from the germline V gene. The CDR3 has 18 amino acids. CDR3 residues: CASSQVGGTGWASYEQYF. In DNA form, the CDR3 reads TGCGCCAGCAGCCAAGTAGGGGGGACAGGGTGGGCCTCCTACGAGCAGTACTTC.

V is TRBV19 and J is TRBJ1-4; D remains unclear. Germline assignment: CDR1 LNHDA and CDR2 SQIVND (reference sequence). V gave up 7 bases and J gave up 10 bases, with 16 bases separating them. This CDR3 comprises 13 residues. The CDR3 loop is CASNSEGGLKLFF. DNA for the CDR3: TGTGCCAGTAATTCGGAAGGAGGGTTAAAACTGTTTTTT. The full variable domain, its missing parts supplied by reference TRBV19 and TRBJ1-4, is DGGITQSPKYLFRKEGQNVTLSCEQNLNHDAMYWYRQDPGQGLRLIYYSQIVNDFQKGDIAEGYSVSREKKESFPLTVTSAQKNPTAFYLCASNSEGGLKLFFGSGTQLSVL.

This sequence joins TRBV6-5 and TRBJ2-1, with D maybe TRBD2 (6 bases). Trimming took off 6 bases at V and 4 bases at J, with 16 bases between the two ends. This CDR3 comprises 15 residues. Germline V lookup: CDR1 MNHEY, CDR2 SVGAGI. CDR3 region: CASRPGLYTYNEQFF. CDR3 nucleotide sequence: TGTGCCAGCAGGCCCGGACTATACACTTACAATGAGCAGTTCTTC.

The chain joins TRBV30 to TRBJ2-7, with 9 bases lining up with TRBD1. Germline V gene lookup returns CDR1 GTSNPN and CDR2 SVGIG (reference sequence). The V segment lost 5 bases and the J segment 5 bases; nucleotides outside the gene matches: 13. The CDR3 is 15 amino acids. This CDR3 is CAWARGGTGNHEQYF. Written as DNA, the CDR3 is TGTGCCTGGGCGCGCGGCGGGACAGGGAACCACGAGCAGTACTTC.

The rearrangement links TRBV11-2 to TRBJ2-7; TRBD2 agrees at 14 bases. CDR3 length: 18 amino acids. Germline CDR1 and CDR2: SGHAT and FQNNGV. The junction had 10 bases not matched to a gene; V was cut back by 4 bases and J by 2 bases. The CDR3 DNA reads TGTGCCAGCAGCTCGGGACTAGCGGGAGTTTGGTCCGCCTACGAGCAGTACTTC. It codes for CASSSGLAGVWSAYEQYF.

This clone was recorded a few times. The chain has TRBV6-5 and TRBJ1-4, with D unclear. The germline CDR1 and CDR2 sequences are MNHEY and SVGAGI. V gave up 4 bases and J gave up 0 bases, with 6 bases separating them. CDR3 length equals 14 residues. The CDR3 protein is CASSSGATNEKLFF. DNA for the CDR3: TGTGCCAGCAGTTCAGGCGCAACTAATGAAAAACTGTTTTTT.

The rearrangement joins TRBV29-1 to TRBJ1-1, with a possible D match to TRBD1 (6 bases). V shed 3 bases and J shed 1 base, with 9 bases lying between them. Germline V lookup: CDR1 SQVTM, CDR2 ANQGSEA. This CDR3 has 13 residues. The CDR3 nucleotides read TGCAGCGTTGAGGCACAGGGGAACACTGAAGCTTTCTTT. Translating gives CSVEAQGNTEAFF.

In DNA form, the CDR3 reads TGTGCCAGCAAAATCGTACGAGACAGCCTGTACGAGCAGTACTTC. Translating it yields CASKIVRDSLYEQYF. J is TRBJ2-7 and V is TRBV28; maybe TRBD1 (5 bases). Germline V gives CDR1 MDHEN, CDR2 SYDVKM. The CDR3 runs 15 residues. V lost 7 bases to trimming and J lost 4 bases, with 20 bases between them.